Below are 20 T cell receptor beta chains sequenced from a single sample in a study of blood T cell repertoires in COVID-19. Produced via immunoSEQ multiplex PCR; TCRdb's table is partial and in-frame only. This table holds 120,000 or so clones, 80% to 85% found once. The specimen sequenced was peripheral blood. These TCRs come from a woman aged 25 to 39 who had recovered from COVID-19.

The chain employs TRBV19 and TRBJ2-3; possibly TRBD2 for D (6 bases). CDR3 length: 16 amino acids. Trimming took 5 bases from V and 0 from J, leaving 15 bases between them. Germline values: CDR1 LNHDA, CDR2 SQIVND (reference sequence). CDR3: CASSSAGRPSTDTQYF. In DNA form, the CDR3 reads TGTGCCAGTAGTTCGGCAGGGAGGCCTAGCACAGATACGCAGTATTTT.

This chain joins TRBV5-4 and TRBJ1-1; unclear D gene. The germline V and J ends were trimmed by 0 bases and 2 bases, with 5 bases remaining between them. Per germline, CDR1 SGHNT and CDR2 YYREEE (reference sequence). The CDR3 runs 13 residues. CDR3 DNA sequence: TGTGCCAGCAGCTTGGGAGGAAACACTGAAGCTTTCTTT. Residues: CASSLGGNTEAFF.

The chain combines TRBV13 with TRBJ2-1; D is unresolved. Trimming pared 1 base from V and 0 bases from J, leaving 7 bases between. This CDR3 is built from 15 residues. Germline V lookup: CDR1 PRHDT, CDR2 FYEKMQ (reference sequence). DNA of the CDR3: TGTGCCAGCAGCTTAGTCGTCAGCTCCTACAATGAGCAGTTCTTC. It is translated as CASSLVVSSYNEQFF.

This rearrangement joins TRBV9 to TRBJ2-3, with D uncertain. V gave up 3 bases and J gave up 0 bases, with 2 bases separating them. The germline V gene has CDR1 SGDLS and CDR2 YYNGEE. The CDR3 is 12 amino acids. The CDR3 DNA is TGTGCCAGCAGCGCAAGCACAGATACGCAGTATTTT. Its translation: CASSASTDTQYF.

The CDR3 nucleotides are TGTGCCAGCAGCCTGGCTATTCCTAGTTTCGGTACGGATTCACCCCTCCACTTT. Encoded protein: CASSLAIPSFGTDSPLHF. This chain joins TRBV11-2 and TRBJ1-6; no firm D call. The ends were cut back, 5 bases at V and 8 bases at J, with 25 bases in the middle. Germline CDR1 reads SGHAT; CDR2 reads FQNNGV. This CDR3 is built from 18 residues. The full variable domain, with the rest looked up from reference TRBV11-2 and TRBJ1-6, is EAGVAQSPRYKIIEKRQSVAFWCNPISGHATLYWYQQILGQGPKLLIQFQNNGVVDDSQLPKDRFSAERLKGVDSTLKIQPAKLEDSAVYLCASSLAIPSFGTDSPLHFGNGTRLTVT.

The chain joins TRBV5-1 to TRBJ2-5; 8 bases match TRBD1. V shed 3 bases, J shed 4 bases, and the junction held 5 bases outside the gene matches. Germline V gene data show CDR1 as SGHRS and CDR2 as YFSETQ. This CDR3 is 14 amino acids long. The DNA for the CDR3 is TGCGCCAGCAGCTCGCAGGGGGCCGGAGAGACCCAGTACTTC. Translation: CASSSQGAGETQYF.

This chain connects TRBV7-8 to TRBJ2-5; D remains unclear. The V gene's germline CDR1 is SGHVS and CDR2 FQNEAQ. The CDR3 consists of 12 residues. Deletions cut 4 bases from V and 5 bases from J, with 8 bases between. CDR3 loop: CASSSYDETQYF. CDR3 DNA sequence: TGTGCCAGCAGCTCCTACGATGAGACCCAGTACTTC.

V gene TRBV5-1 combines with J gene TRBJ2-7; 9 bases match TRBD1. Trimming at V came to 7 bases and at J to 4 bases, leaving 12 bases not matched to a gene. Germline CDR1 is SGHRS and CDR2 is YFSETQ. CDR3 length: 15 amino acids. CDR3 protein: CASRKYRGQGYEQYF. Here the CDR3 DNA reads TGCGCCAGCCGGAAATACAGGGGGCAGGGGTACGAGCAGTACTTC.

This rearrangement joins TRBV9 to TRBJ2-7; D unresolved. The V and J ends lost 4 bases and 3 bases respectively, with 8 bases between them. CDR3 length: 12 residues. Germline values: CDR1 SGDLS, CDR2 YYNGEE. The CDR3 sequence is CASSIDGYEQYF. The CDR3 coding sequence is TGTGCCAGCAGCATAGACGGCTACGAGCAGTACTTC.

The chain has TRBV20-1 and TRBJ2-7; D remains unclear. Trimming left V 1 base short and J 2 bases short, with 3 bases between. The CDR3 spans 11 residues. The germline V gene has CDR1 DFQATT and CDR2 SNEGSKA (reference sequence). The CDR3 is CSARGAYEQYF. CDR3 DNA sequence: TGCAGTGCTAGAGGAGCCTACGAGCAGTACTTC.

The rearrangement links TRBV6-6 to TRBJ1-2, with TRBD1 matching over 9 bases. The CDR3 covers 14 residues. Germline-derived CDR1 and CDR2 are MNHNY and SVGAGI (reference sequence). V was clipped by 4 bases and J by 2 bases; unmatched bases: 2. This CDR3 is CASSWTGENYGYTF. As DNA, the CDR3 is TGTGCCAGCAGTTGGACAGGGGAAAACTATGGCTACACCTTC.

The chain employs TRBV28 and TRBJ1-2; a possible D gene is TRBD1 (5 bases). V was shortened by 1 base and J by 2 bases, with 8 bases between the two germline ends. Germline assignment: CDR1 MDHEN and CDR2 SYDVKM. The CDR3 extends over 14 amino acids. As DNA, the CDR3 is TGTGCCAGCAGTTTATTTCAGGGAAACTATGGCTACACCTTC. As protein: CASSLFQGNYGYTF.

The gene calls are TRBV12-5 and TRBJ1-2, with D possibly being TRBD1 (5 bases). This CDR3 region has 15 residues. Trimming pared 6 bases from V and 6 bases from J, leaving 20 bases between. Germline assignment: CDR1 LGHNT and CDR2 FRNRAP. CDR3 DNA: TGTGCTAGTGGCTACACTGGCGGACAAAGGAATGGCTACACCTTC. Translating gives CASGYTGGQRNGYTF.

The rearrangement joins TRBV29-1 to TRBJ1-5; the D is unclear. The germline V gene has CDR1 SQVTM and CDR2 ANQGSEA. Deletions cut 4 bases from V and 7 bases from J, with 11 bases between. This CDR3 comprises 12 residues. In nucleotides, the CDR3 is TGCAGCGTTGGGGAGGGTGCACAGCCCCAGCATTTT. Translating it yields CSVGEGAQPQHF.

In this sample, this clone turned up once. V gene TRBV6-5 combines with J gene TRBJ1-6; 7 bases fit TRBD1. The CDR3 runs 14 residues. Germline CDR1 and CDR2: MNHEY and SVGAGI. V lost 6 bases, J lost 9 bases, and 8 bases stayed unmatched. The CDR3 DNA is TGTGCCAGCAGGAGGGGGCAGCCGGGTTCACCCCTCCACTTT. Amino acids: CASRRGQPGSPLHF.

This chain uses TRBV9 with TRBJ2-7; 7 bases align to TRBD1. Germline lookup yields CDR1 SGDLS and CDR2 YYNGEE. CDR3 length equals 15 residues. V lost 0 bases, J lost 2 bases, and 5 bases stayed unmatched. This CDR3 is CASSVDRGAPYEQYF. The CDR3 DNA sequence: TGTGCCAGCAGCGTAGACAGGGGTGCCCCCTACGAGCAGTACTTC.

The chain couples TRBV9 to TRBJ2-1, with a weak D call TRBD1 (6 bases). The V gene lost 3 bases and the J gene lost 4 bases, with 14 bases spanning the gap. Germline V gives CDR1 SGDLS, CDR2 YYNGEE. The CDR3 length is 15 residues. CDR3 bases: TGTGCCAGCAGCGCAGGACAGAGGACTTACAATGAGCAGTTCTTC. Amino acid sequence: CASSAGQRTYNEQFF.

This rearrangement joins TRBV19 to TRBJ1-3; TRBD1 matches at 7 bases. Trimming at V came to 5 bases and at J to 3 bases, leaving 7 bases not matched to a gene. Looked up from germline, CDR1 is LNHDA and CDR2 is SQIVND (reference sequence). There are 15 residues in the CDR3. The CDR3 DNA is TGTGCCAGTAGTGATGGACAGGCGGGTGGAAACACCATATATTTT. Translated, it gives CASSDGQAGGNTIYF. Supplemented by reference TRBV19 and TRBJ1-3, the full variable domain reads DGGITQSPKYLFRKEGQNVTLSCEQNLNHDAMYWYRQDPGQGLRLIYYSQIVNDFQKGDIAEGYSVSREKKESFPLTVTSAQKNPTAFYLCASSDGQAGGNTIYFGEGSWLTVV.

This clone was picked up a small number of times. This chain joins TRBV4-2 and TRBJ1-3, with TRBD1 identical over 10 bases. The CDR3 length is 16 residues. V was pared by 8 bases and J by 2 bases, with 9 bases of the junction left unmatched. The germline V gene encodes CDR1 LGHNA and CDR2 YNFKEQ. In DNA, the CDR3 is TGTGCCAGCGGTGACAGGGGGCGAGTACCTGGAAACACCATATATTTT. The encoded protein is CASGDRGRVPGNTIYF.

The gene calls are TRBV27 and TRBJ1-4, with TRBD1 matching 8 bases. The J segment lost 3 bases and the V segment lost 6 bases, leaving 6 bases of the junction unmatched. The CDR3 extends over 15 amino acids. CDR1 and CDR2 (germline): MNHEY, SMNVEV (reference sequence). The CDR3 spells CASRRQGTANEKLFF. The CDR3 nucleotides read TGTGCCAGCAGAAGACAGGGGACCGCTAATGAAAAACTGTTTTTT.